The entry that follows covers one TCR beta chain sequence. The data were taken from a study of blood T cells in healthy people across ages. In the study overall: About one barcoded beta molecule per two T cells was captured by template switching.

It was with a sample-barcoded 5' primer and a J-beta primer mix that a second PCR of roughly 7 to 12 cycles was run. MiXCR, applied by TCRdb to the 5' RACE reads, yields one record per CDR3 protein. This table holds 600,000 to 800,000 distinct CDR3 sequences, under 25% found once. A minimum of 5.5 micrograms of total RNA was extracted per sample. Germline values: CDR1 DFQATT, CDR2 SNEGSKA (reference sequence). V dropped 3 bases and J dropped 2; count of bases not matched to a gene: 6. The CDR3 has 15 amino acids. The rearrangement links TRBV20-1 to TRBJ2-3; the match to TRBD2 covers 9 bases. The clonotype comes from a man aged 65-85 years in good health. Sequenced input: blood. The CDR3 nucleotides are TGCAGTGCTAGGTTTCTAGCGGGGCACACAGATACGCAGTATTTT. Translated, it gives CSARFLAGHTDTQYF.